The 22 T cell receptor beta chains below all came from one sample that was sequenced in a study of shared clonotypes between healthy human individuals (TCRdb year 2020). The method was the immunoSEQ multiplex PCR assay. Imported from immuneACCESS, the table was reduced by TCRdb to in-frame sequences with V and J called. These copies leave out some clones; in studies compared against another copy, an unresolved V gene accounts for under half, and the cause of the remainder is not known. The sample table lists 2 million to 2.5 million clones, more than 90% of them with a count of one. Around 0.13% of the sample comes from the top ten. The material sequenced was naive CD4+ T cells sorted from blood. Reading the label with the study, this specimen's cell subset or site is: CD45RA+ positively selected. Receptors originate from a man aged 18 to 29 in good health.

The chain employs TRBV5-6 and TRBJ2-1; unclear D gene. CDR1 and CDR2 (germline): SGHDT, YYEEEE. This CDR3 has 15 amino acids. V was clipped by 2 bases and J by 6 bases, with 15 bases between them. The CDR3 coding sequence is TGTGCCAGCAGCTTTCCAGCCTCCCTGGGCAATGAGCAGTTCTTC. It is translated as CASSFPASLGNEQFF.

This clone was observed once. The chain has TRBV28 and TRBJ1-2; D is unresolved. The length of the CDR3 is 15 residues. Germline V lookup: CDR1 MDHEN, CDR2 SYDVKM. Trimming stripped 5 bases from V and 0 bases from J, with 13 bases between. The CDR3 here is CASSESHRTNYGYTF. In nucleotides, the CDR3 is TGTGCCAGCAGTGAGTCCCATCGGACTAACTATGGCTACACCTTC.

This chain joins TRBV28 and TRBJ1-3; D is ambiguous. This CDR3 is 14 amino acids long. With 7 bases removed from V and 4 bases from J, the gap between germline ends came to 14 bases. Germline values: CDR1 MDHEN, CDR2 SYDVKM. The CDR3 reads CASTFQEFGNTIYF. The CDR3 nucleotides are TGTGCCAGCACATTCCAAGAGTTCGGAAACACCATATATTTT. The variable domain in full, with the rest retrieved from reference TRBV28 and TRBJ1-3, is DVKVTQSSRYLVKRTGEKVFLECVQDMDHENMFWYRQDPGLGLRLIYFSYDVKMKEKGDIPEGYSVSREKKERFSLILESASTNQTSMYLCASTFQEFGNTIYFGEGSWLTVV.

This sequence joins TRBV18 and TRBJ1-2, with D unclear. V gave up 3 bases and J gave up 5 bases, with 19 bases separating them. Germline-derived CDR1 and CDR2 are KGHSH and LQKENI. CDR3 length: 16 amino acids. The CDR3 region is CASSPGRVEGGYGYTF. The DNA for the CDR3 is TGTGCCAGCTCACCGGGGAGAGTCGAAGGTGGTTATGGCTACACCTTC.

The chain couples TRBV4-1 to TRBJ1-5; D not certain. CDR1 MGHRA and CDR2 YSYEKL come from the germline V gene. The CDR3 length is 14 residues. The V gene lost 0 bases and the J gene lost 3 bases, with 6 bases spanning the gap. CDR3 DNA sequence: TGCGCCAGCAGCCAAGATAGGGACAATCAGCCCCAGCATTTT. Encoded protein: CASSQDRDNQPQHF.

V usage is TRBV5-1 and J usage is TRBJ1-2, with D unresolved. V was shortened by 4 bases and J by 4 bases, with 17 bases between the two germline ends. In germline, CDR1 is SGHRS, CDR2 YFSETQ. The length of the CDR3 is 15 residues. The CDR3 reads CASSPTHEGFYGYTF. In DNA form, the CDR3 reads TGCGCCAGCAGCCCGACCCATGAAGGGTTCTATGGCTACACCTTC.

J is TRBJ1-5 and V is TRBV9; 7 nucleotides align to TRBD1. From germline, CDR1 is SGDLS and CDR2 YYNGEE. CDR3 length: 15 residues. J lost 7 bases, V lost 3 bases, and 10 bases had no gene match. CDR3 sequence (DNA): TGTGCCAGCAGCGCCCCGGACAGGAGGGTCCAGCCCCAGCATTTT. Encoded protein: CASSAPDRRVQPQHF. Together with reference TRBV9 and TRBJ1-5, the CDR3 gives the full variable domain: DSGVTQTPKHLITATGQRVTLRCSPRSGDLSVYWYQQSLDQGLQFLIQYYNGEERAKGNILERFSAQQFPDLHSELNLSSLELGDSALYFCASSAPDRRVQPQHFGDGTRLSIL.

The chain recombines TRBV7-9 with TRBJ1-3; D unclear. V lost 3 bases, J lost 4 bases, and 13 bases lay in between. The germline V gene has CDR1 SEHNR and CDR2 FQNEAQ (reference sequence). The CDR3 consists of 15 residues. DNA for the CDR3: TGTGCCAGCAGCTTTCCCCTCGACCCGGGAAACACCATATATTTT. It is translated as CASSFPLDPGNTIYF. Looking up the rest from reference TRBV7-9 and TRBJ1-3 gives the full variable domain: DTGVSQNPRHKITKRGQNVTFRCDPISEHNRLYWYRQTLGQGPEFLTYFQNEAQLEKSRLLSDRFSAERPKGSFSTLEIQRTEQGDSAMYLCASSFPLDPGNTIYFGEGSWLTVV.

The rearrangement joins TRBV28 to TRBJ2-4, with D possibly being TRBD2 (6 bases). The CDR3 extends over 15 amino acids. V was pared by 6 bases and J by 6 bases, with 18 bases between. CDR1 is MDHEN and CDR2 is SYDVKM in the germline V gene. The CDR3 spells CASSHAPGDRNIQYF. Here the CDR3 DNA reads TGTGCCAGCAGCCACGCCCCGGGAGATAGAAACATTCAGTACTTC.

This chain joins TRBV5-6 and TRBJ2-7; no reliable D call. The germline CDR1 and CDR2 sequences are SGHDT and YYEEEE. V lost 2 bases to trimming and J lost 0 bases, with 12 bases between them. The CDR3 is made up of 15 amino acids. As DNA, the CDR3 is TGTGCCAGCAGCTTTATCGCGCGAAACTCCTACGAGCAGTACTTC. As protein: CASSFIARNSYEQYF.

This clone was picked up one time. The chain is built from TRBV9 and TRBJ2-7; possible D gene TRBD2, 5 bases. With 0 bases removed from V and 6 bases from J, the gap between germline ends came to 13 bases. CDR3 length equals 14 residues. Per germline, CDR1 SGDLS and CDR2 YYNGEE. The CDR3 DNA follows: TGTGCCAGCAGCGTAGACATCTTGGCGGGCGAGCAGTACTTC. It encodes CASSVDILAGEQYF. Together with reference TRBV9 and TRBJ2-7, the CDR3 gives the full variable domain: DSGVTQTPKHLITATGQRVTLRCSPRSGDLSVYWYQQSLDQGLQFLIQYYNGEERAKGNILERFSAQQFPDLHSELNLSSLELGDSALYFCASSVDILAGEQYFGPGTRLTVT.

The genes are TRBV5-6 and TRBJ2-7; the D gene is possibly TRBD1 (6 bases). V was trimmed by 3 bases and J by 2 bases, leaving 18 bases between them. CDR3 size: 16 residues. Germline V gene data show CDR1 as SGHDT and CDR2 as YYEEEE. The CDR3 DNA reads TGTGCCAGCAGCTCAGTTAAAGACAGGCCTCCCTACGAGCAGTACTTC. The encoded protein is CASSSVKDRPPYEQYF.

The rearrangement links TRBV29-1 to TRBJ2-1, with D hard to call. Germline V gene sequence: CDR1 SQVTM, CDR2 ANQGSEA. The CDR3 loop spans 15 amino acids. Trimming pared 5 bases from V and 3 bases from J, leaving 17 bases between. The CDR3 spells CSVKDMRLLYNEQFF. For the CDR3, the DNA is TGCAGCGTTAAGGATATGAGACTCCTCTACAATGAGCAGTTCTTC.

V gene TRBV2 combines with J gene TRBJ2-1, with TRBD1 as a possible D gene (6 bases). The CDR3 length is 14 residues. The germline V gene encodes CDR1 SNHLY and CDR2 FYNNEI. Trimming took off 6 bases at V and 1 base at J, with 10 bases between the two ends. CDR3 protein: CASRPTGSYNEQFF. The CDR3 nucleotides read TGTGCCAGCAGACCCACAGGGTCCTACAATGAGCAGTTCTTC.

The V and J genes are TRBV9 and TRBJ1-6; D gene ambiguous. Germline CDR1 SGDLS, CDR2 YYNGEE. This CDR3 spans 12 amino acids. The V end lost 6 bases, the J end lost 6 bases, and 7 bases lay between the germline ends. CDR3 in DNA: TGTGCCAGCAATGAGGCTAATTCACCCCTCCACTTT. Amino acids: CASNEANSPLHF.

V and J are TRBV9 and TRBJ1-6; unclear D gene. Germline V lookup: CDR1 SGDLS, CDR2 YYNGEE. The CDR3 totals 13 residues. Between the trimmed V and J ends, which lost 3 bases and 8 bases, there was a span of 9 bases. The CDR3: CASSAGWDSPLHF. CDR3 sequence (DNA): TGTGCCAGCAGCGCCGGGTGGGATTCACCCCTCCACTTT. Filled out from reference TRBV9 and TRBJ1-6, the complete variable domain reads DSGVTQTPKHLITATGQRVTLRCSPRSGDLSVYWYQQSLDQGLQFLIQYYNGEERAKGNILERFSAQQFPDLHSELNLSSLELGDSALYFCASSAGWDSPLHFGNGTRLTVT.

J is TRBJ1-1 and V is TRBV2, with TRBD1 identical over 7 bases. CDR3 length: 15 amino acids. Germline trimming cut 7 bases from V and 5 bases from J; bases unmatched to any gene: 13. From germline, CDR1 is SNHLY and CDR2 FYNNEI. As DNA, the CDR3 is TGTGCCAGCACCAAAGGGGGCCTTGGGGAGACTGAAGCTTTCTTT. Protein sequence: CASTKGGLGETEAFF.

The J gene is TRBJ1-5, the V gene TRBV10-2; no reliable D call. Germline V gene lookup returns CDR1 WSHSY and CDR2 SAAADI. The V gene lost 5 bases and the J gene lost 3 bases, with 14 bases spanning the gap. This CDR3 is 15 amino acids long. In nucleotides, the CDR3 is TGCGCCAGCAGTCCCCGAACGGAGTCCAATCAGCCCCAGCATTTT. Amino acids: CASSPRTESNQPQHF.

This chain joins TRBV5-1 and TRBJ1-6, with D uncertain. Germline values: CDR1 SGHRS, CDR2 YFSETQ. Trimming shortened V by 0 bases and J by 8 bases, and 6 bases separated the two germline ends. This CDR3 comprises 13 residues. In nucleotides, the CDR3 is TGCGCCAGCAGCTTGGAGGATGATTCACCCCTCCACTTT. It is translated as CASSLEDDSPLHF.

The chain has TRBV6-1 and TRBJ1-5, with D possibly TRBD1 on 5 matching bases. The V and J ends lost 10 bases and 0 bases respectively, with 16 bases between them. CDR1 is MNHNS and CDR2 is SASEGT in the germline V gene. This CDR3 has 15 residues. The CDR3: CAISGTEHSNQPQHF. The CDR3 DNA sequence: TGTGCCATCAGCGGGACGGAACATAGCAATCAGCCCCAGCATTTT.

The chain couples TRBV19 to TRBJ1-5, with TRBD1 matching over 10 bases. The length of the CDR3 is 16 residues. CDR1 is LNHDA and CDR2 is SQIVND in the germline V gene (reference sequence). V lost 4 bases to trimming and J lost 3 bases; unmatched junction nucleotides: 6. CDR3 in DNA: TGTGCCAGTAGTACCCCGACAGGGGGCTACAATCAGCCCCAGCATTTT. Its protein product is CASSTPTGGYNQPQHF.

CDR3: CASRKGGQANSPLHF. The CDR3 nucleotides are TGCGCCAGCAGAAAGGGTGGACAGGCTAATTCACCCCTCCACTTT. V usage is TRBV5-1 and J usage is TRBJ1-6, with TRBD1 matching over 7 bases. CDR3 length: 15 amino acids. From germline, CDR1 is SGHRS and CDR2 YFSETQ. V was clipped by 5 bases and J by 6 bases; unmatched bases: 8.